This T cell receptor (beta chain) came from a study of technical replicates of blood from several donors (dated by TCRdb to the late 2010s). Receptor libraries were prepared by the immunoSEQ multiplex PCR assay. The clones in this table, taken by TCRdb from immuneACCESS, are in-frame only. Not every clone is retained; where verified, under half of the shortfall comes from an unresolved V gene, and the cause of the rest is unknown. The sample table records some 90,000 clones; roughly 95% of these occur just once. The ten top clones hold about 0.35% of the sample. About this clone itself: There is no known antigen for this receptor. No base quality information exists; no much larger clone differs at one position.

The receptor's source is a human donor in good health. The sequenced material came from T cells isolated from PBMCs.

The CDR3: CSVERGGNTIYF. The nucleotide sequence reads as follows: TGCAGCGTTGAAAGGGGGGGAAACACCATATATTTT. The chain is made from TRBV29-1 and TRBJ1-3, with TRBD1 tentatively as D gene (6 bases match). V is reduced by 2 bases and J by 4 bases, leaving a spacing of 6 bases between them. For CDR1 and CDR2, the germline V gene lists SQVTM and ANQGSEA. The CDR3 has 12 amino acids, counting the end cysteine and phenylalanine. This entry keeps only the CDR3 DNA: 36 bases, framed from base 1.